One and the same sample provided the 21 T cell receptor beta chains below, sequenced in a study of blood T cell repertoires in COVID-19. Method: immunoSEQ multiplex PCR; TCRdb's copy keeps in-frame clones and lacks some. The sample carries 80,000 to 95,000 clones, 85% recorded once. The source material was peripheral blood. These receptors were obtained from a man older than 75 with acute or convalescent COVID-19.

This chain uses TRBV5-1 with TRBJ2-7, with D perhaps matching TRBD2 (5 bases). Germline assignment: CDR1 SGHRS and CDR2 YFSETQ. The CDR3 length is 15 residues. The germline V and J ends were trimmed by 1 base and 0 bases, with 11 bases remaining between them. The CDR3 DNA reads as TGCGCCAGCAGCTTGACCGGGGAGAGCTCCTACGAGCAGTACTTC. Translated: CASSLTGESSYEQYF.

The chain recombines TRBV18 with TRBJ1-6; 7 bases agree with TRBD1. Germline CDR1 reads KGHSH; CDR2 reads LQKENI. The CDR3 spans 19 residues. V was pared by 3 bases and J by 0 bases, with 11 bases of the junction left unmatched. The CDR3 is CASSPEAGQAGSYNSPLHF. The CDR3, as DNA: TGTGCCAGCTCACCCGAGGCCGGACAGGCCGGCTCCTATAATTCACCCCTCCACTTT. The whole variable domain, filled in from reference TRBV18 and TRBJ1-6, reads NAGVMQNPRHLVRRRGQEARLRCSPMKGHSHVYWYRQLPEEGLKFMVYLQKENIIDESGMPKERFSAEFPKEGPSILRIQQVVRGDSAAYFCASSPEAGQAGSYNSPLHFGNGTRLTVT.

The chain carries TRBV14 and TRBJ1-1; no reliable D call. This CDR3 has 13 residues. In germline, CDR1 is SGHDN, CDR2 FVKESK. The V and J ends lost 0 bases and 3 bases respectively, with 5 bases between them. In DNA form, the CDR3 reads TGTGCCAGCAGCCAAGATAGAGACACTGAAGCTTTCTTT. It translates to CASSQDRDTEAFF.

The chain is built from TRBV27 and TRBJ2-7; perhaps TRBD1 as D (5 bases). This CDR3 spans 10 amino acids. The germline V gene has CDR1 MNHEY and CDR2 SMNVEV (reference sequence). With 9 bases removed from V and 10 bases from J, the gap between germline ends came to 13 bases. The CDR3 sequence: CARKTVHQYF. The CDR3 nucleotides read TGTGCCAGGAAGACAGTCCACCAGTACTTC.

V gene TRBV5-6 combines with J gene TRBJ1-4, with 7 bases identical to TRBD1. The CDR3 consists of 15 residues. CDR1 and CDR2 (germline): SGHDT, YYEEEE. J was trimmed by 5 bases and V by 4 bases; bases with no gene match: 8. For the CDR3, the DNA is TGTGCCAGCAGCCAGACAGGGTTCGGGAATGAAAAACTGTTTTTT. It is translated as CASSQTGFGNEKLFF.

J is TRBJ2-5 and V is TRBV19; TRBD2 matches 10 bases. Trimming at V came to 4 bases and at J to 2 bases, leaving 13 bases not matched to a gene. CDR1 is LNHDA and CDR2 is SQIVND in the germline V gene (reference sequence). This CDR3 spans 18 amino acids. The CDR3 nucleotides read TGTGCCAGTAGTAAGAGGGGTCCCGGGACTAGCGCACAAGAGACCCAGTACTTC. This sequence encodes CASSKRGPGTSAQETQYF.

This chain uses TRBV7-8 with TRBJ1-2; maybe TRBD1 (6 bases). This CDR3 is 14 amino acids long. The V gene lost 5 bases and the J gene lost 3 bases, with 13 bases spanning the gap. Germline values: CDR1 SGHVS, CDR2 FQNEAQ. CDR3 sequence reads: CASSVEQGDYGYTF. CDR3 DNA: TGTGCCAGCAGCGTCGAACAGGGTGACTATGGCTACACCTTC.

This clone has more than one count but fewer than ten. V usage is TRBV6-5 and J usage is TRBJ1-6; a weak D match, TRBD1 (5 bases). V dropped 5 bases and J dropped 7 bases, with 15 bases sitting between them. Germline V lookup: CDR1 MNHEY, CDR2 SVGAGI. The CDR3 consists of 15 residues. CDR3 coding DNA: TGTGCCAGCAGTAAAAGCTCCAGGGAAAATTCACCCCTCCACTTT. Translating gives CASSKSSRENSPLHF.

V is TRBV6-4 and J is TRBJ2-3, with 12 nucleotides matching TRBD2. Germline CDR1 and CDR2: MRHNA and SNTAGT. The CDR3 loop spans 15 amino acids. J lost 5 bases, V lost 8 bases, and 8 bases had no gene match. CDR3 sequence (DNA): TGTGCCAGCGCGGCTAGCGGGAGGGTTAAAGATACGCAGTATTTT. Translation: CASAASGRVKDTQYF.

The rearrangement links TRBV19 to TRBJ1-3, with a possible D match to TRBD1 (6 bases). Trimming took 3 bases from V and 1 from J, leaving 10 bases between them. CDR1 and CDR2 (germline): LNHDA, SQIVND (reference sequence). This CDR3 has 15 amino acids. CDR3 protein: CASSMQGMSGNTIYF. CDR3 coding DNA: TGTGCCAGTAGTATGCAGGGGATGTCTGGAAACACCATATATTTT.

V gene TRBV19 combines with J gene TRBJ2-7, with D maybe TRBD2 (6 bases). CDR1 and CDR2 from the germline V gene are LNHDA and SQIVND (reference sequence). Trimming removed 4 bases at V and 1 base at J, with 14 bases between. The CDR3 extends over 15 amino acids. The CDR3: CASSTTGTGSYEQYF. In nucleotides, the CDR3 is TGTGCCAGTAGTACCACCGGGACTGGTTCCTACGAGCAGTACTTC.

The rearrangement joins TRBV28 to TRBJ2-7, with 9 bases matching TRBD1. With 6 bases clipped from V and 4 bases from J, the junction kept 10 bases outside the gene matches. The germline V gene encodes CDR1 MDHEN and CDR2 SYDVKM. The CDR3 extends over 15 amino acids. In nucleotides, the CDR3 is TGTGCCAGCAGGCGTCGCGGGACAGGGAGATACGAGCAGTACTTC. Protein product: CASRRRGTGRYEQYF. Full variable domain (missing parts from reference TRBV28 and TRBJ2-7): DVKVTQSSRYLVKRTGEKVFLECVQDMDHENMFWYRQDPGLGLRLIYFSYDVKMKEKGDIPEGYSVSREKKERFSLILESASTNQTSMYLCASRRRGTGRYEQYFGPGTRLTVT.

There are a few counts of this clone. The J gene is TRBJ1-4, the V gene TRBV19; 8 bases line up with TRBD1. The V gene's germline CDR1 is LNHDA and CDR2 SQIVND (reference sequence). CDR3 length: 18 residues. Trimming cost V 2 bases and J 4 bases; bases outside gene matches: 12. Here the CDR3 reads CASSIRPPTGVNNEKLFF. The CDR3 region has the DNA TGTGCCAGTAGTATAAGGCCCCCGACAGGGGTTAATAATGAAAAACTGTTTTTT.

Points on this clone: The same CDR3 is also encoded by other DNA sequences in this sample. The chain links TRBV28 to TRBJ1-2; D may be TRBD1 (5 bases). V lost 6 bases and J 4 bases, leaving 12 bases between the germline ends. The CDR3 covers 13 residues. CDR1 and CDR2 (germline): MDHEN, SYDVKM. In DNA, the CDR3 is TGTGCCAGCAGCTTGGCCGACAGCTATGGCTACACCTTC. This codes for CASSLADSYGYTF.

The chain joins TRBV28 to TRBJ1-3, with D possibly being TRBD1 (6 bases). Per the germline V gene, CDR1 is MDHEN and CDR2 is SYDVKM. The CDR3 is 18 amino acids. The V end was cut by 2 bases, the J end by 4 bases, with 21 bases between. The CDR3: CASSLRSTGSYTGNTIYF. The CDR3 DNA is TGTGCCAGCAGTTTAAGAAGTACAGGGAGTTATACCGGAAACACCATATATTTT.

The chain is built from TRBV6-2 or TRBV6-3 and TRBJ1-5; no clear D gene. The V gene's germline CDR1 is MNHEY and CDR2 SVGEGT. The CDR3 runs to 15 residues. The V end was cut by 6 bases, the J end by 2 bases, with 14 bases between. The CDR3 sequence is CASSPPYGGNQPQHF. CDR3 sequence (DNA): TGTGCCAGCAGCCCTCCCTACGGGGGCAATCAGCCCCAGCATTTT.

This chain connects TRBV7-6 to TRBJ2-5; 7 nucleotides line up with TRBD1. The trim removed 0 bases at V and 2 bases at J, leaving 6 bases unmatched. Germline V gene sequence: CDR1 SGHVS, CDR2 FNYEAQ. This CDR3 has 16 amino acids. CDR3 nucleotide sequence: TGTGCCAGCAGCTTAGCGGTGCACAGGGGACAAGAGACCCAGTACTTC. Translation: CASSLAVHRGQETQYF.

This chain links TRBV30 with TRBJ2-2; D is ambiguous. Germline V lookup: CDR1 GTSNPN, CDR2 SVGIG (reference sequence). Trimming removed 2 bases at V and 7 bases at J, with 11 bases between. The CDR3 extends over 13 amino acids. CDR3 region: CAWSRPADGELFF. As DNA, the CDR3 is TGTGCCTGGAGTAGGCCGGCGGACGGGGAGCTGTTTTTT.

The chain carries TRBV7-9 and TRBJ2-1; 7 bases map to TRBD1. Trimming at V came to 4 bases and at J to 10 bases, leaving 13 bases not matched to a gene. This CDR3 comprises 15 residues. Germline V gene lookup returns CDR1 SEHNR and CDR2 FQNEAQ (reference sequence). The CDR3 loop is CASSSRDKGGWEQFF. CDR3 in DNA: TGTGCCAGCAGCTCTCGGGACAAAGGGGGCTGGGAGCAGTTCTTC.

J is TRBJ1-2 and V is TRBV5-4; 8 nucleotides match TRBD1. Trimming at V came to 0 bases and at J to 4 bases, leaving 2 bases not matched to a gene. The germline V gene encodes CDR1 SGHNT and CDR2 YYREEE (reference sequence). The CDR3 runs to 14 residues. This chain's CDR3 is CASSLGQGAYGYTF. Written as DNA, the CDR3 is TGTGCCAGCAGCTTGGGGCAGGGGGCCTATGGCTACACCTTC.

The CDR3 region has the DNA TGTGCCAGCTCCCTGAGACAGGGAGTGCGTGGCTACACCTTC. Residues: CASSLRQGVRGYTF. The chain combines TRBV7-2 with TRBJ1-2, with 7 bases matching TRBD1. J lost 7 bases, V lost 8 bases, and 13 bases had no gene match. CDR3 length: 14 amino acids. Germline values: CDR1 SGHTA, CDR2 FQGNSA.